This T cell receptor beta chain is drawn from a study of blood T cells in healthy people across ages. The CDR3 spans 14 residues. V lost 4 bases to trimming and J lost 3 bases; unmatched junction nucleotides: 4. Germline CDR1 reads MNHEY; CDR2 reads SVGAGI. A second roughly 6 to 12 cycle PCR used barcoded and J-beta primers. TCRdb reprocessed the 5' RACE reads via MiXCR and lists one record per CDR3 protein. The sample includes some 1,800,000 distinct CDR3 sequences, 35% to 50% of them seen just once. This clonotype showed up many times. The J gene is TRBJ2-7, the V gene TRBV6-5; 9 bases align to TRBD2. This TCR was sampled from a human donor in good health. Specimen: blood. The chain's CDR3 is CASSSSGVDYEQYF. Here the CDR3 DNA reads TGTGCCAGCAGTTCTAGCGGGGTGGACTACGAGCAGTACTTC.